These 32 T cell receptor beta chains were all obtained from the same sample, sequenced in a study of blood T cell repertoires in COVID-19. Profiling relied on immunoSEQ multiplex PCR, and the TCRdb table lists in-frame clones only, not all of them. The sample has 85,000 to 100,000 clones; 86% are singletons. The sequencing sample was made of peripheral blood. Every receptor here comes from a man in his 60s with acute or convalescent COVID-19.

The CDR3 DNA reads as TGCAGTGGGACAAGTTCATATGGCTACACCTTC. It encodes CSGTSSYGYTF. The rearrangement uses TRBV20-1 and TRBJ1-2, with a weak D call TRBD1 (5 bases). The CDR3 is made up of 11 amino acids. CDR1 is DFQATT, CDR2 SNEGSKA, per germline (reference sequence). V was trimmed by 7 bases and J by 5 bases, leaving 11 bases between them.

This chain connects TRBV12-3 or TRBV12-4 to TRBJ2-2; no firm D call. Trimming cost V 6 bases and J 9 bases, with 14 bases left between them. The CDR3 has 13 amino acids. Here the CDR3 DNA reads TGTGCCAGCAGCCAATCCAGTAGCAGGGAGCTGTTTTTT. Translating it yields CASSQSSSRELFF.

The CDR3 DNA follows: TGTGCCAGCAGCTTAGATCGGGGTGGAAACACCATATATTTT. This gives the protein CASSLDRGGNTIYF. The V and J genes are TRBV11-2 and TRBJ1-3; no reliable D call. Germline V CDR1 and CDR2: SGHAT, FQNNGV. V dropped 0 bases and J dropped 3 bases, with 6 bases sitting between them. This CDR3 is 14 amino acids long.

This chain uses TRBV7-2 with TRBJ2-1, with 10 positions matching TRBD2. The CDR3 is 14 residues long. Looked up from germline, CDR1 is SGHTA and CDR2 is FQGNSA. V lost 6 bases and J lost 5; bases outside the gene matches: 4. CDR3 sequence: CASRTSGVNNEQFF. The CDR3 nucleotides are TGTGCCAGCAGAACTAGCGGGGTTAACAATGAGCAGTTCTTC.

The chain links TRBV12-3 or TRBV12-4 to TRBJ1-2; D call uncertain. The CDR3 is 13 amino acids. V shed 7 bases and J shed 4 bases, with 13 bases lying between them. Here the CDR3 DNA reads TGTGCCAGCAACTCCTTCCAAACCTATGGCTACACCTTC. It yields the protein CASNSFQTYGYTF.

This clone has only a few counts. At one of its ends the junction is not consistent with the germline gene, which may arise from a read error. The rearrangement uses TRBV19 and TRBJ2-5; TRBD2 is a possible D gene (7 bases). The CDR3 has 13 residues. Germline-derived CDR1 and CDR2 are LNHDA and SQIVND (reference sequence). The CDR3 DNA reads TGTGCCAGTAGTAGCGGAGGGGGGGAGATCCAGTACTTC. Amino acid sequence: CASSSGGGEIQYF.

The chain carries TRBV2 and TRBJ2-7; the match to TRBD2 covers 12 bases. V dropped 6 bases and J dropped 6; count of bases not matched to a gene: 6. Germline-derived CDR1 and CDR2 are SNHLY and FYNNEI. CDR3 length: 14 amino acids. The CDR3 loop is CASRTSGSVFEQYF. In DNA form, the CDR3 reads TGTGCCAGCAGGACTAGCGGGAGCGTTTTCGAGCAGTACTTC. Combining the CDR3 with reference TRBV2 and TRBJ2-7 gives the whole variable domain EPEVTQTPSHQVTQMGQEVILRCVPISNHLYFYWYRQILGQKVEFLVSFYNNEISEKSEIFDDQFSVERPDGSNFTLKIRSTKLEDSAMYFCASRTSGSVFEQYFGPGTRLTVT.

The gene calls are TRBV29-1 and TRBJ1-1; D perhaps matches TRBD1 (6 bases). The CDR3 is made up of 12 amino acids. Trimming cost V 8 bases and J 6 bases, with 16 bases left between them. Germline V gene sequence: CDR1 SQVTM, CDR2 ANQGSEA. In nucleotides, the CDR3 is TGCAGCACGAAGACAGGTGGCTCTGAAGCTTTCTTT. Amino acids: CSTKTGGSEAFF.

V usage is TRBV10-3 and J usage is TRBJ2-3, with D uncertain. The length of the CDR3 is 11 residues. The germline CDR1 and CDR2 sequences are ENHRY and SYGVKD. Trimming stripped 8 bases from V and 2 bases from J, with 5 bases between. CDR3 DNA: TGTGCCATCCAAATCACAGATACGCAGTATTTT. It translates to CAIQITDTQYF.

This chain joins TRBV6-5 and TRBJ1-6; D not resolved. With 10 bases removed from V and 8 bases from J, the gap between germline ends came to 15 bases. Germline V gene sequence: CDR1 MNHEY, CDR2 SVGAGI. This CDR3 spans 13 amino acids. CDR3: CATRLGEDSPLHF. CDR3 in DNA: TGTGCCACCAGGTTAGGAGAGGATTCACCCCTCCACTTT.

V usage is TRBV4-1 and J usage is TRBJ2-2; TRBD2 aligns across 8 bases. Germline V gene data show CDR1 as MGHRA and CDR2 as YSYEKL. This CDR3 region has 16 residues. Trimming cost V 4 bases and J 4 bases; bases outside gene matches: 8. The CDR3 nucleotides read TGCGCCAGCAGCCGACGAACGGGGGGGCCCACCGGGGAGCTGTTTTTT. Its protein is CASSRRTGGPTGELFF.

The CDR3 loop is CASSFSGRNYNEQFF. The DNA of the CDR3 is TGTGCCAGCAGCTTTAGCGGGAGGAACTACAATGAGCAGTTCTTC. This chain links TRBV7-8 with TRBJ2-1; TRBD2 matches at 10 bases. CDR3 length equals 15 residues. With 3 bases clipped from V and 3 bases from J, the junction kept 2 bases outside the gene matches. Germline V CDR1 and CDR2: SGHVS, FQNEAQ.

The V and J genes are TRBV5-1 and TRBJ1-4; 7 positions agree with TRBD1. The CDR3 is 15 residues long. The germline V gene encodes CDR1 SGHRS and CDR2 YFSETQ. Trimming at V came to 3 bases and at J to 4 bases, leaving 6 bases not matched to a gene. CDR3 residues: CASSSKGQLNEKLFF. The CDR3 nucleotides read TGCGCCAGCAGCTCGAAGGGACAGCTTAATGAAAAACTGTTTTTT.

This clone was observed once. The V call is TRBV11-2, the J call TRBJ1-3; perhaps TRBD1 as D (5 bases). This CDR3 comprises 16 residues. V lost 4 bases, J lost 0 bases, and 13 bases lay in between. Germline CDR1 SGHAT, CDR2 FQNNGV. The CDR3 DNA is TGTGCCAGCAGCTACTTAGGAGGGGACTCTGGAAACACCATATATTTT. It yields the protein CASSYLGGDSGNTIYF.

This clone was recorded a few times. V is TRBV5-1 and J is TRBJ2-7, with D perhaps matching TRBD1 (6 bases). The CDR3 sequence is 12 residues long. Germline V gene data show CDR1 as SGHRS and CDR2 as YFSETQ. V lost 7 bases to trimming and J lost 2 bases, with 10 bases between them. Here the CDR3 DNA reads TGCGCCAGCCAAGGACAGACCTACGAGCAGTACTTC. It is translated as CASQGQTYEQYF. Full variable domain (remainder filled in from reference TRBV5-1 and TRBJ2-7): KAGVTQTPRYLIKTRGQQVTLSCSPISGHRSVSWYQQTPGQGLQFLFEYFSETQRNKGNFPGRFSGRQFSNSRSEMNVSTLELGDSALYLCASQGQTYEQYFGPGTRLTVT.

This sequence joins TRBV19 and TRBJ1-2; perhaps TRBD1 as D (5 bases). The germline V and J ends were trimmed by 2 bases and 7 bases, with 14 bases remaining between them. CDR1 LNHDA and CDR2 SQIVND come from the germline V gene (reference sequence). This CDR3 is 14 amino acids long. The DNA for the CDR3 is TGTGCCAGTAGTATATCAGGCGGGACTAGTGGCTACACCTTC. It is translated as CASSISGGTSGYTF.

This chain joins TRBV30 and TRBJ1-1; 9 bases match TRBD1. Germline lookup yields CDR1 GTSNPN and CDR2 SVGIG (reference sequence). V dropped 3 bases and J dropped 4; count of bases not matched to a gene: 6. The CDR3 is made up of 14 amino acids. In DNA, the CDR3 is TGTGCCTGGAGGGGGGACAGGGATACCACTGAAGCTTTCTTT. Translation: CAWRGDRDTTEAFF.

The chain couples TRBV9 to TRBJ2-3; perhaps TRBD2 as D (6 bases). Germline V gene sequence: CDR1 SGDLS, CDR2 YYNGEE. The CDR3 extends over 15 amino acids. Trimming left V 4 bases short and J 1 base short, with 13 bases between. The CDR3 sequence is CASSSSSVGTDTQYF. The CDR3 nucleotides read TGTGCCAGCAGCTCCTCTAGCGTTGGCACAGATACGCAGTATTTT.

The V and J genes are TRBV9 and TRBJ2-1; 8 bases agree with TRBD2. CDR3 size: 16 residues. Germline values: CDR1 SGDLS, CDR2 YYNGEE. The V segment lost 0 bases and the J segment 7 bases; nucleotides outside the gene matches: 9. The CDR3, as DNA: TGTGCCAGCAGCGTAGATGGCGGGGGGCTGTTGAATGAGCAGTTCTTC. It encodes CASSVDGGGLLNEQFF. Full variable domain (missing parts from reference TRBV9 and TRBJ2-1): DSGVTQTPKHLITATGQRVTLRCSPRSGDLSVYWYQQSLDQGLQFLIQYYNGEERAKGNILERFSAQQFPDLHSELNLSSLELGDSALYFCASSVDGGGLLNEQFFGPGTRLTVL.

The V gene is TRBV30, the J gene TRBJ1-5; possibly TRBD1 for D (5 bases). The CDR3 totals 14 residues. The V and J ends lost 2 bases and 6 bases respectively, with 14 bases between them. In germline, CDR1 is GTSNPN, CDR2 SVGIG (reference sequence). This CDR3 reads CAWSTQQGSQPQHF. CDR3 DNA: TGTGCCTGGAGTACCCAGCAGGGAAGTCAGCCCCAGCATTTT.

This clone was counted between two and nine times. The rearrangement joins TRBV6-1 to TRBJ2-7; TRBD1 aligns across 8 bases. The V gene end was trimmed by 0 bases and the J gene end by 2 bases; junction bases not matched to a gene: 9. The CDR3 covers 17 residues. CDR1 is MNHNS and CDR2 is SASEGT in the germline V gene. This CDR3 reads CASSEARAGQAPYEQYF. Written as DNA, the CDR3 is TGTGCCAGCAGTGAAGCTCGGGCGGGACAGGCCCCCTACGAGCAGTACTTC.

V and J are TRBV27 and TRBJ1-1; 10 nucleotides agree with TRBD1. The CDR3 is 16 residues long. Germline V gene lookup returns CDR1 MNHEY and CDR2 SMNVEV (reference sequence). Trimming cost V 4 bases and J 6 bases; bases outside gene matches: 11. The CDR3 DNA reads as TGTGCCAGCAGTTCCGGGACAGGGGAGATTAGAGCTGAAGCTTTCTTT. Protein: CASSSGTGEIRAEAFF.

This clone has more than one count but fewer than ten. Here the CDR3 reads CASNMGPRGNQPQHF. CDR3 in DNA: TGTGCCAGCAATATGGGGCCCAGGGGTAATCAGCCCCAGCATTTT. V usage is TRBV2 and J usage is TRBJ1-5, with D possibly matching TRBD1 (6 bases). The CDR3 runs 15 residues. Germline V gene data show CDR1 as SNHLY and CDR2 as FYNNEI. The ends were cut back, 7 bases at V and 4 bases at J, with 17 bases in the middle.

This clone was counted a single time. The rearrangement uses TRBV18 and TRBJ1-5; 9 bases agree with TRBD1. Germline CDR1 is KGHSH and CDR2 is LQKENI. The length of the CDR3 is 14 residues. V was clipped by 3 bases and J by 8 bases; unmatched bases: 5. CDR3 nucleotide sequence: TGTGCCAGCTCACCCGACAGGGGGGAAAAGCCCCAGCATTTT. Translation gives CASSPDRGEKPQHF.

The V call is TRBV9, the J call TRBJ2-1; 11 bases are a match to TRBD2. CDR3 size: 14 residues. The germline V gene encodes CDR1 SGDLS and CDR2 YYNGEE. V shed 2 bases, J shed 9 bases, and the junction held 4 bases outside the gene matches. The CDR3 region is CASSVVAGGGEQFF. The CDR3 DNA follows: TGTGCCAGCAGCGTGGTAGCGGGAGGGGGTGAGCAGTTCTTC.

The chain carries TRBV5-4 and TRBJ2-2; 12 bases align to TRBD2. The V and J ends lost 4 bases and 6 bases, in that order; junction bases with no gene match: 4. The germline gives CDR1 SGHNT, CDR2 YYREEE (reference sequence). The CDR3 has 15 amino acids. CDR3 in DNA: TGTGCCAGCAGCCTTCCTAGCGGGAGGGCCGGGGAGCTGTTTTTT. Protein product: CASSLPSGRAGELFF.

CDR3 nucleotides: TGTGCCAGTAGTTCGACCGGGACAGTGCCGGGCGGCTACACCTTC. Translating it yields CASSSTGTVPGGYTF. The chain uses TRBV19 and TRBJ1-2, with 7 bases matching TRBD1. Germline values: CDR1 LNHDA, CDR2 SQIVND (reference sequence). J gave up 8 bases and V 5 bases, and 14 bases lay outside the gene matches. The CDR3 extends over 15 amino acids.

This clone was recorded only once. This chain links TRBV6-5 with TRBJ2-3; 9 positions agree with TRBD2. The CDR3 is 15 amino acids. Per germline, CDR1 MNHEY and CDR2 SVGAGI. With 10 bases clipped from V and 4 bases from J, the junction kept 12 bases outside the gene matches. The CDR3 region has the DNA TGTGCCACCGGCGAACCCCCTAGCGGGGCAGATACGCAGTATTTT. Translating gives CATGEPPSGADTQYF.

The chain is built from TRBV27 and TRBJ2-5; no definite D call. The CDR3 loop spans 13 amino acids. Germline CDR1 and CDR2: MNHEY and SMNVEV (reference sequence). V shed 2 bases and J shed 2 bases, with 6 bases lying between them. CDR3 DNA: TGTGCCAGCAGTTTAAATAGACAAGAGACCCAGTACTTC. As protein: CASSLNRQETQYF.

V and J are TRBV5-4 and TRBJ1-6; the D is unclear. CDR3 length: 17 residues. The V and J ends lost 5 bases and 1 base respectively, with 16 bases between them. The germline V gene has CDR1 SGHNT and CDR2 YYREEE (reference sequence). The DNA for the CDR3 is TGTGCCAGCAGGGAAGGAGGAGGAGGTTCCTATAATTCACCCCTCCACTTT. Translated: CASREGGGGSYNSPLHF.

The chain joins TRBV12-3 or TRBV12-4 to TRBJ1-6; no reliable D call. This CDR3 contains 12 residues. V lost 4 bases and J 7 bases, leaving 5 bases between the germline ends. The CDR3 region is CASSSTNSPLHF. As DNA, the CDR3 is TGTGCCAGCAGTTCTACGAATTCACCCCTCCACTTT.

The chain links TRBV4-3 to TRBJ2-1; 8 bases line up with TRBD2. The germline gives CDR1 LGHNA, CDR2 YSLEER. CDR3 length: 18 amino acids. Trimming cost V 1 base and J 2 bases; bases outside gene matches: 10. CDR3 nucleotide sequence: TGCGCCAGCAGCCAAGGAGTTGGTAGCGGGACAACCTACAATGAGCAGTTCTTC. It is translated as CASSQGVGSGTTYNEQFF.